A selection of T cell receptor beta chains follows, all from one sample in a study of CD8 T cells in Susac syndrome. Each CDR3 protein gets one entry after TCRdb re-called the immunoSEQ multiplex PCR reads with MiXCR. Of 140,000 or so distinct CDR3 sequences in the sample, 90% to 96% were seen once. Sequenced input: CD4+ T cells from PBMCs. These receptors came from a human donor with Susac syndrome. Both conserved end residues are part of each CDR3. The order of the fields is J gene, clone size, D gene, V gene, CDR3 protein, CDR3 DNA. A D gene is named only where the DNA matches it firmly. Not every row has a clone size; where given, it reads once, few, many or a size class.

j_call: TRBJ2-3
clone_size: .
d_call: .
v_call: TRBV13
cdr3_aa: CASSLWLDTQYF
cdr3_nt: TGTGCCAGCAGCTTGTGGTTAGATACGCAGTATTTT

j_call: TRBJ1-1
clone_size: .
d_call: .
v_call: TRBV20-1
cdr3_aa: CSAPRGNTEAFF
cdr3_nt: TGCAGTGCTCCAAGGGGGAACACTGAAGCTTTCTTT

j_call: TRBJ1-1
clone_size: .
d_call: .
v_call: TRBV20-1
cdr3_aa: CRPRAANTEAFF
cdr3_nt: TGCAGGCCCCGGGCCGCGAACACTGAAGCTTTCTTT

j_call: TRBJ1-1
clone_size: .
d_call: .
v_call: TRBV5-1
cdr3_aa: CASSWVLGTEAFF
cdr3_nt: TGCGCCAGCAGCTGGGTGTTGGGGACTGAAGCTTTCTTT

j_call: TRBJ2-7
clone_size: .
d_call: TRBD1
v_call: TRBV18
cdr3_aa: CASSPAGGLYEQYF
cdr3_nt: TGTGCCAGCTCACCCGCAGGGGGCCTCTACGAGCAGTACTTC

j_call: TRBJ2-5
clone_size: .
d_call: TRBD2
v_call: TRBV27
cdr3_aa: CASSRRGLAGRETQYF
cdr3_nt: TGTGCCAGCAGTCGAAGGGGACTAGCTGGGAGAGAGACCCAGTACTTC

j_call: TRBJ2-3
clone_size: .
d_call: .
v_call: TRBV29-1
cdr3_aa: CSGSTDTQYF
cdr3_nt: TGCAGCGGTTCCACAGATACGCAGTATTTT

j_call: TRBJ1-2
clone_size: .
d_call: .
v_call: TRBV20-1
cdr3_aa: CSARQDRGYTF
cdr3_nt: TGCAGTGCTCGACAGGATCGTGGCTACACCTTC

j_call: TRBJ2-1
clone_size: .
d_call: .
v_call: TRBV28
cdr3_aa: CASSLLAPNEQFF
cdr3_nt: TGTGCCAGCAGTTTACTAGCGCCGAATGAGCAGTTCTTC

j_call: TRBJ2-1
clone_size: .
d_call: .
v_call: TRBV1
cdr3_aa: CTSSRTGGGEQFF
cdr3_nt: TGCACCAGCTCCCGGACAGGGGGCGGTGAGCAGTTCTTC

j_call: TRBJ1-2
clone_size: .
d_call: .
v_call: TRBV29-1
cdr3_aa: CSVEARTENGYTF
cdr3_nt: TGCAGCGTTGAAGCCCGGACGGAGAATGGCTACACCTTC

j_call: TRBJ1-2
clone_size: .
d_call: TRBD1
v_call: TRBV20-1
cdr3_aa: CSARTGRNYGYTF
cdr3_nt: TGCAGTGCGCGGACAGGAAGGAACTATGGCTACACCTTC

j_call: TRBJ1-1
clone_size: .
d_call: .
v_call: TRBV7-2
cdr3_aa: CAAQAGGIRAFF
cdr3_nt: TGTGCCGCCCAGGCGGGGGGAATCCGGGCTTTCTTT

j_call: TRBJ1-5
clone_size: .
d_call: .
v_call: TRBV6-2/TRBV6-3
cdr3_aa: CASSPWGDGNQPQHF
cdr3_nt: TGTGCCAGCAGCCCTTGGGGGGACGGTAATCAGCCCCAGCATTTT

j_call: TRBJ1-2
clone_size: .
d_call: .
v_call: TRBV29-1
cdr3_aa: CSVESPRRGYGYTF
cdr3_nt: TGCAGCGTTGAGTCCCCCAGACGGGGCTATGGCTACACCTTC

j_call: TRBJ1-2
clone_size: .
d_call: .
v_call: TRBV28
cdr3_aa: CAGHGRYGYTF
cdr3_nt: TGTGCCGGGCACGGAAGATATGGCTACACCTTC

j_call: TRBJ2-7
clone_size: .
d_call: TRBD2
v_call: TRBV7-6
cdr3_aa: CASSPGGWQGEQYF
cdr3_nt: TGTGCCAGCAGCCCGGGAGGTTGGCAGGGTGAGCAGTACTTC

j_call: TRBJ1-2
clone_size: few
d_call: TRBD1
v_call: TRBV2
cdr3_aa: CASSRTGNYGYTF
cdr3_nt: TGTGCCAGCAGTCGGACAGGGAACTATGGCTACACCTTC

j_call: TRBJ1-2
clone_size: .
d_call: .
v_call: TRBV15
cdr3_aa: CATRRVNDYGYTF
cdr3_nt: TGTGCCACCCGCAGGGTTAACGACTATGGCTACACCTTC

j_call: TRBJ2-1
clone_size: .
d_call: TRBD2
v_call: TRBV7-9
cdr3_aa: CASSHDPGGNEQFF
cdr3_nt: TGTGCCAGCAGCCACGACCCGGGAGGGAATGAGCAGTTCTTC

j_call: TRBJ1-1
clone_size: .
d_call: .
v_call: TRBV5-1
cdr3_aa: CASTEYKLNTEAFF
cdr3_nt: TGCGCCAGCACCGAGTACAAGCTGAACACTGAAGCTTTCTTT

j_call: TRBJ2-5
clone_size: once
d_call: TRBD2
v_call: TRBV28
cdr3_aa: CAGSGNKPGAQYF
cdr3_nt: TGTGCCGGGAGCGGGAACAAACCTGGCGCCCAGTACTTC

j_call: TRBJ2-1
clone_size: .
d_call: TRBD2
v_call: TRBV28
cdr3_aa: CASSPGTITNEQFF
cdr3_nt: TGTGCCAGCAGTCCCGGGACTATAACCAATGAGCAGTTCTTC

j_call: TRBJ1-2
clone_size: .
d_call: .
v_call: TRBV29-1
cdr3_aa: CSVGISSYGYTF
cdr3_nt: TGCAGCGTTGGGATTAGCTCCTATGGCTACACCTTC

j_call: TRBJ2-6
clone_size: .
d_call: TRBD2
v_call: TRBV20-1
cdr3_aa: CSAKLAGGSGANVLTF
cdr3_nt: TGCAGTGCTAAACTAGCGGGAGGCTCTGGGGCCAACGTCCTGACTTTC

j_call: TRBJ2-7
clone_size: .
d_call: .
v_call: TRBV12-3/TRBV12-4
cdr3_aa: CASSWGEMRSSYEQYF
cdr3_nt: TGTGCCAGCTCCTGGGGGGAAATGAGGAGCTCCTACGAGCAGTACTTC

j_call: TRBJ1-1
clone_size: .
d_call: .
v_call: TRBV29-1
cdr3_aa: CSAVGIRTEAFF
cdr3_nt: TGCAGCGCGGTAGGGATACGCACTGAAGCTTTCTTT

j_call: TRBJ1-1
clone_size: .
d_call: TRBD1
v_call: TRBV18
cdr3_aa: CASSPGQGETEAFF
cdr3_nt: TGTGCCAGCTCCCCGGGACAGGGGGAAACTGAAGCTTTCTTT

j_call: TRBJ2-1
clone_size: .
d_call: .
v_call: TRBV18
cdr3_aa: CASSPLGLDEQFF
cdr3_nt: TGTGCCAGCTCACCGCTAGGGCTGGATGAGCAGTTCTTC

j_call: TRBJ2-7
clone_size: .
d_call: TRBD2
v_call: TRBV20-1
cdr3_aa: CSAQLIAGGGYEQYF
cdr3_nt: TGCAGTGCCCAACTAATAGCGGGAGGGGGGTACGAGCAGTACTTC

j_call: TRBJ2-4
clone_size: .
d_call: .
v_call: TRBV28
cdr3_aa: CASSPAWGKNIQYF
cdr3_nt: TGTGCCAGCAGTCCCGCCTGGGGCAAAAACATTCAGTACTTC

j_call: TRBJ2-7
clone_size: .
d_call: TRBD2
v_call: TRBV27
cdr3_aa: CASSTVGGGRRGEQYF
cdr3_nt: TGTGCCAGCAGTACTGTCGGGGGCGGGAGGCGGGGCGAGCAGTACTTC

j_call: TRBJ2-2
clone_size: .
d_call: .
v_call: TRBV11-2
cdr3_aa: CASSPVGAGELFF
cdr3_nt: TGTGCCAGCAGCCCTGTGGGGGCCGGGGAGCTGTTTTTT

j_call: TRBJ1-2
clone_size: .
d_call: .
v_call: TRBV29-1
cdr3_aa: CSAGGPRNDGYTF
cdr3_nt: TGCAGCGCTGGGGGGCCTCGGAACGATGGCTACACCTTC

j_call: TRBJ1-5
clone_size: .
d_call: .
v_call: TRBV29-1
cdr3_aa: CSVEEGGRPQHF
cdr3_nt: TGCAGCGTTGAAGAGGGGGGCAGGCCCCAGCATTTT

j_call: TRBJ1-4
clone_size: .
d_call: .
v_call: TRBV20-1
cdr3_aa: CSAAGGREKLFF
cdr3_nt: TGCAGTGCCGCGGGGGGGAGGGAAAAACTGTTTTTT

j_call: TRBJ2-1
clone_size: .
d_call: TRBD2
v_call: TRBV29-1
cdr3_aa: CSVEISGLAEAVF
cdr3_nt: TGCAGCGTTGAAATTTCCGGACTAGCGGAGGCCGTCTTC

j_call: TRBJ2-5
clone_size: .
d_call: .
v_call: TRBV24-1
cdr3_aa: CATVGGFETQYF
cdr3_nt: TGTGCCACCGTGGGGGGCTTCGAGACCCAGTACTTC

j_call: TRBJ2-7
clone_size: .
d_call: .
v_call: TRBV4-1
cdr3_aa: CASSHTWTASYEQYF
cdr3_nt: TGCGCCAGCAGCCACACATGGACCGCCTCCTACGAGCAGTACTTC

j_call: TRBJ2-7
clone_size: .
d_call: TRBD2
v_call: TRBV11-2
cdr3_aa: CASSSLAGGYEQYF
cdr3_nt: TGTGCCAGCAGCTCGCTAGCGGGAGGTTACGAGCAGTACTTC

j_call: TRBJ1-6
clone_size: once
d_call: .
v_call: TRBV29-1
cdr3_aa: CSVEDTSWESSYNSPLHF
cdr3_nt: TGCAGCGTTGAAGACACTTCCTGGGAGAGCTCCTATAATTCACCCCTCCACTTT

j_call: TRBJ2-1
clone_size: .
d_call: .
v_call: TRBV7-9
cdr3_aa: CASSLLDVGEQFF
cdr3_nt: TGTGCCAGCAGCTTACTAGATGTGGGTGAGCAGTTCTTC

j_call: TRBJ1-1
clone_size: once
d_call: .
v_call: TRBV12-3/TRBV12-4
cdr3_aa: CASWVRRTEAFF
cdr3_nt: TGTGCCAGCTGGGTGCGGAGGACTGAAGCTTTCTTT

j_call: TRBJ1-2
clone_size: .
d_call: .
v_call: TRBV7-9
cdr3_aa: CASSPLASGYTF
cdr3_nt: TGTGCCAGCAGCCCATTGGCTTCTGGCTACACCTTC